Each of the 3 T cell receptor beta chains below was sequenced from the same sample in a study of spatial heterogeneity in lung cancer. Specified time point: sample taken at primary tumor resection. The sequenced material consisted of unsorted whole RNA from tumor, nontumor lung or frozen PBMC. A single record per CDR3 protein comes from TCRdb applying MiXCR to the 5' RACE reads. The top ten clones hold roughly 28% of a sample with 8,400 or so distinct CDR3 sequences, 3.5% to 5% of them seen once. This specimen consisted of PBMCs, obtained at surgery. These receptors were obtained from a male donor with early-stage non-small cell lung cancer.

Comment on this clonotype: Being off target in a library aimed at alpha chains, this beta chain has a size of little meaning. This rearrangement joins TRBV20-1 to TRBJ1-5; no reliable D call. V dropped 0 bases and J dropped 0 bases, with 15 bases sitting between them. This CDR3 region has 17 residues. CDR1 is DFQATT and CDR2 is SNEGSKA in the germline V gene (reference sequence). CDR3 amino acids: CSARDPRKPNSNQPQHF. The CDR3 DNA reads TGCAGTGCTAGAGATCCCCGGAAACCTAATAGCAATCAGCCCCAGCATTTT.

This clonotype is labeled as medium-sized. With the library built for alpha chains, this beta chain is off target and its frequency is not meaningful. The chain carries TRBV28 and TRBJ2-7; 9 bases agree with TRBD1. Germline V CDR1 and CDR2: MDHEN, SYDVKM. V was clipped by 2 bases and J by 5 bases; unmatched bases: 1. The CDR3 covers 13 residues. The CDR3 reads CASSLTGGNEQYV. CDR3 sequence (DNA): TGTGCCAGCAGTTTAACAGGGGGCAACGAGCAGTACGTC.

In its sample, this clonotype ranks as large. Being off target in a library aimed at alpha chains, this beta chain has a size of little meaning. The gene calls are TRBV10-3 and TRBJ2-7; TRBD2 agrees at 10 bases. V was pared by 2 bases and J by 6 bases, with 7 bases of the junction left unmatched. The CDR3 sequence is 15 residues long. CDR1 is ENHRY, CDR2 SYGVKD, per germline. This CDR3 reads CAISEERGGFSEQYF. CDR3 DNA: TGTGCCATCAGTGAGGAGCGGGGGGGCTTCAGCGAGCAGTACTTC.